This T cell receptor beta chain is drawn from a study of blood T cell repertoires in COVID-19. Background on the study: From the United States, Italy and Spain came samples of acute and convalescent COVID-19. From T cells, B-cell-depleted T cells, or PBMCs came the material, which was cDNA or gDNA.

Trimming removed 1 base at V and 2 bases at J, with 11 bases between. Germline V gene lookup returns CDR1 SGHTA and CDR2 FQGNSA. CDR3 length: 15 amino acids. Original handling: The assay estimated nucleated cells by amplifying reference gene primers. Clones were sequenced by immunoSEQ multiplex PCR, and TCRdb holds only the in-frame ones, with some missing. For V, J and clone size, that table is used; D and trimming come from the DNA. Of some 87,000 clones listed, around 83% are singletons. The sequenced material came from peripheral blood. The clonotype was recovered from an older man with active or convalescent COVID-19. This sequence joins TRBV7-2 and TRBJ2-5; D gene unclear. The CDR3 here is CASSLDLGPQETQYF. The CDR3 DNA reads as TGTGCCAGCAGCTTAGACCTAGGTCCGCAAGAGACCCAGTACTTC.